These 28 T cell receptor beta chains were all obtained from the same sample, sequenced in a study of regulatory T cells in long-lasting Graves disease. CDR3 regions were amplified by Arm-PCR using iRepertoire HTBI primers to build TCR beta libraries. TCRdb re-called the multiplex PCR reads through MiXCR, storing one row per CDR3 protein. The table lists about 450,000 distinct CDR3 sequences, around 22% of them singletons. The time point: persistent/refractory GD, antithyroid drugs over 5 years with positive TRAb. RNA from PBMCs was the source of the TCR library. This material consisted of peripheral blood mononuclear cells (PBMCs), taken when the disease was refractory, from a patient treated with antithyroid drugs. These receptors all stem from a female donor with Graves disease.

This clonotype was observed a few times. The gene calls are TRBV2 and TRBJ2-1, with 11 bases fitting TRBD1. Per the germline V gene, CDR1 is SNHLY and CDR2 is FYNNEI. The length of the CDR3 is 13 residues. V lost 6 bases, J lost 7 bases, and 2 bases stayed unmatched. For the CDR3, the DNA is TGTGCCAGCAGCGGGACAGGGGGGAATGAGCAGTTCTTC. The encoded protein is CASSGTGGNEQFF.

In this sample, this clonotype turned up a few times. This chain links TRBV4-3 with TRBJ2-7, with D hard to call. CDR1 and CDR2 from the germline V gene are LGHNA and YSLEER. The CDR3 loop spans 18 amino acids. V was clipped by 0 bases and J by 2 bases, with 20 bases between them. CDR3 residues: CASSQDLSAGSGPYEQYF. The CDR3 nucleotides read TGCGCCAGCAGCCAAGATTTGAGTGCCGGGTCTGGGCCCTACGAGCAGTACTTC.

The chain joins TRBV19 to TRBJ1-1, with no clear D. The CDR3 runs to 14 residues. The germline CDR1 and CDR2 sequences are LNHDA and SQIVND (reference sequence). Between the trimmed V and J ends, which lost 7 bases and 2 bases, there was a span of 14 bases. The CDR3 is CASNLVGSNTEAFF. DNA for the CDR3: TGTGCCAGTAATTTAGTAGGTTCTAACACTGAAGCTTTCTTT.

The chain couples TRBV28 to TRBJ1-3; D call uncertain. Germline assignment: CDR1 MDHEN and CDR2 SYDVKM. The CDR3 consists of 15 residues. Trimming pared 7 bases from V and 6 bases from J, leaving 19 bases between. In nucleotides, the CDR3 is TGTGCCAGCACCCCTTTGGCTGATAGGAAAAACACCATATATTTT. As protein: CASTPLADRKNTIYF.

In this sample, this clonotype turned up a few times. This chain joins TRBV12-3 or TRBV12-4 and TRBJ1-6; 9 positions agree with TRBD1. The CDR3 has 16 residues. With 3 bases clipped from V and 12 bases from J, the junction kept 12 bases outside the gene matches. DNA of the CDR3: TGTGCCAGCAGTTTCTCGGCGGGACAGGGTGACGGACCCCTCCACTTT. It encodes CASSFSAGQGDGPLHF.

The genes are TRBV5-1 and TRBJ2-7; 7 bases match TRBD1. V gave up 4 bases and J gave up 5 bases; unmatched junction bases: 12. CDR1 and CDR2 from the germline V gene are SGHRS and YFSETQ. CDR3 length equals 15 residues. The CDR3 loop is CASSLKLTTGDEQYF. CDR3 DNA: TGCGCCAGCAGCCTGAAACTGACTACAGGGGACGAGCAGTACTTC.

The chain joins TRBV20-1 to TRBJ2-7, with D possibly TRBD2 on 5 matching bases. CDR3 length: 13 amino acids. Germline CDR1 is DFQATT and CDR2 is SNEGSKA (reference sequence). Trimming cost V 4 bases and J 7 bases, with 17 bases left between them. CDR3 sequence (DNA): TGCAGTGCTATAAGTGGGAGTGGGCCGGAGCAGTACTTC. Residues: CSAISGSGPEQYF.

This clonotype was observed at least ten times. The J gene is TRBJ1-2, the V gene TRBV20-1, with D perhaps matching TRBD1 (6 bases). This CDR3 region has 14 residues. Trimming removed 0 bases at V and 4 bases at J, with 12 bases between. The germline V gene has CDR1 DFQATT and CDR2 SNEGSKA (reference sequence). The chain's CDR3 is CSARDLQGTYGYTF. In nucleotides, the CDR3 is TGCAGTGCTAGAGATCTACAGGGCACCTATGGCTACACCTTC.

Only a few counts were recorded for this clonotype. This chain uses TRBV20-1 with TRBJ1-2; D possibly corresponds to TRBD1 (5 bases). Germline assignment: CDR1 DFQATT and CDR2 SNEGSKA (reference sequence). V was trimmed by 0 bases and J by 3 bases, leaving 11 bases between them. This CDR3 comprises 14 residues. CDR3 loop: CSARDQGDYYGYTF. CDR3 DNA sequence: TGCAGTGCTAGAGATCAGGGTGATTACTATGGCTACACCTTC.

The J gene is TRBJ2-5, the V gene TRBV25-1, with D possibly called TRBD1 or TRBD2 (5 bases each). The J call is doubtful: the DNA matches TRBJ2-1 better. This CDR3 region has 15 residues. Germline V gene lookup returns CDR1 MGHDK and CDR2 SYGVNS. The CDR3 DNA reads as TGTGCCAGCAGTGATCTGGGGTCAGGGAGCGAGACCCAGTTCTTC. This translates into CASSDLGSGSETQFF.

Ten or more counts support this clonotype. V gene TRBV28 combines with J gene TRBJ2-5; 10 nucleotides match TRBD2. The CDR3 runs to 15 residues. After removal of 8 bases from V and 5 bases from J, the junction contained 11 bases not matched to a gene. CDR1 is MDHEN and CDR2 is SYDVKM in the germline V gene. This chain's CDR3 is CASGGSGRAGETQYF. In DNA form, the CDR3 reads TGTGCCAGCGGGGGGAGCGGGAGGGCCGGGGAGACCCAGTACTTC.

As DNA, the CDR3 is TGCAGTGCTCCTTCCGCGGGACTAGCCAAAAACATTCAGTACTTC. Translated, it gives CSAPSAGLAKNIQYF. The chain joins TRBV20-1 to TRBJ2-4; possible D gene TRBD2, 6 bases. Between the trimmed V and J ends, which lost 5 bases and 0 bases, there was a span of 14 bases. CDR3 length equals 15 residues. Germline V gene sequence: CDR1 DFQATT, CDR2 SNEGSKA (reference sequence).

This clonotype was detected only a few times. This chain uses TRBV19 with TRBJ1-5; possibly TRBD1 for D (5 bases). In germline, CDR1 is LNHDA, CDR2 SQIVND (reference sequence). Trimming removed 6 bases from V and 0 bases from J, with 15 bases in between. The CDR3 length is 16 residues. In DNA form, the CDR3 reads TGTGCCAGTAGCGACGGACATAACCTTAGCAATCAGCCCCAGCATTTT. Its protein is CASSDGHNLSNQPQHF.

The DNA of the CDR3 is TGCGCCAGCAGCAAAGCCGGGACAGGGGGCGACTATGGCTACACCTTC. Amino acid sequence: CASSKAGTGGDYGYTF. The rearrangement links TRBV5-1 to TRBJ1-2; TRBD1 agrees at 12 bases. V lost 4 bases, J lost 3 bases, and 7 bases stayed unmatched. Germline V CDR1 and CDR2: SGHRS, YFSETQ. The CDR3 is made up of 16 amino acids. Filled out from reference TRBV5-1 and TRBJ1-2, the complete variable domain reads KAGVTQTPRYLIKTRGQQVTLSCSPISGHRSVSWYQQTPGQGLQFLFEYFSETQRNKGNFPGRFSGRQFSNSRSEMNVSTLELGDSALYLCASSKAGTGGDYGYTFGSGTRLTVV.

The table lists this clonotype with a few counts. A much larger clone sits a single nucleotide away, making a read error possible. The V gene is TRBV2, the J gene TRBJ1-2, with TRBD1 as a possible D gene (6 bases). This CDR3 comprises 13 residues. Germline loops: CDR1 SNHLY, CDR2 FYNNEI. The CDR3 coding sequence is TGTGTCATGTCCCGGGACATACGCTATGGCTACACCTTC. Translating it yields CVMSRDIRYGYTF.

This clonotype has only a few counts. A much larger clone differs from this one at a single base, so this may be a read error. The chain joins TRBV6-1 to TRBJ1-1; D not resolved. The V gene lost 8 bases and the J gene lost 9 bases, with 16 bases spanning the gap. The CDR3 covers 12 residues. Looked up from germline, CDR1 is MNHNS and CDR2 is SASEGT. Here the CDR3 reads CASRTTANQAFF. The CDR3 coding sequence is TGTGCCAGCCGAACTACAGCCAACCAAGCTTTCTTT.

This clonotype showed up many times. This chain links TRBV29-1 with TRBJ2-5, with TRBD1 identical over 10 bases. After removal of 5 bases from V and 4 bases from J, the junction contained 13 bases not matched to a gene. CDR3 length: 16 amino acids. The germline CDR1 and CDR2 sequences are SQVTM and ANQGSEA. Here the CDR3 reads CSVPKSRTGGGETQYF. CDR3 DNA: TGCAGCGTTCCAAAATCCCGGACAGGGGGAGGAGAGACCCAGTACTTC.

CDR3 in DNA: TGTGCCAGCAGTTACGGACAGGGAAGGAACAATGAGCAGTTCTTC. Translation gives CASSYGQGRNNEQFF. The rearrangement joins TRBV28 to TRBJ2-1; TRBD1 matches 8 bases. The CDR3 is 15 residues long. CDR1 and CDR2 from the germline V gene are MDHEN and SYDVKM. Trimming at V came to 4 bases and at J to 5 bases, leaving 7 bases not matched to a gene.

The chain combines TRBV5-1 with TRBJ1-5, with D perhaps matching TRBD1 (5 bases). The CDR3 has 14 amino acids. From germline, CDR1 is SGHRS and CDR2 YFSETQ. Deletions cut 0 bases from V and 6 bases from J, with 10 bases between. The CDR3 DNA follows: TGCGCCAGCAGCTTGGAGGGGAACAGTCAGCCCCAGCATTTT. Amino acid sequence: CASSLEGNSQPQHF.

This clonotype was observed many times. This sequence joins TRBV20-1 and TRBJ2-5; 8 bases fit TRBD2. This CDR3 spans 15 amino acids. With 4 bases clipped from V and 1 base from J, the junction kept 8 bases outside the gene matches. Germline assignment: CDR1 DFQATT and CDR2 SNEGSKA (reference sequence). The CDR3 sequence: CSANSGGGFQETQYF. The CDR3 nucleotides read TGCAGTGCTAATTCGGGAGGGGGTTTCCAAGAGACCCAGTACTTC.

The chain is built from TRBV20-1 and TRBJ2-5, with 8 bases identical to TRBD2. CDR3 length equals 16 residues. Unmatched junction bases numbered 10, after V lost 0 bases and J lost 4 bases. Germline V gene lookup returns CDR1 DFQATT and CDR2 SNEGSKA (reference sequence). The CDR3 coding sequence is TGCAGTGCTAGAGATATTTCAACGGGAGGGCTAGAGACCCAGTACTTC. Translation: CSARDISTGGLETQYF.

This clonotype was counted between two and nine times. CDR3: CASSITRPTDTEAFF. CDR3 in DNA: TGTGCCAGTAGTATAACCCGCCCCACGGACACTGAAGCTTTCTTT. This chain links TRBV19 with TRBJ1-1; D gene unclear. Germline V gene sequence: CDR1 LNHDA, CDR2 SQIVND (reference sequence). The CDR3 totals 15 residues. V lost 2 bases, J lost 3 bases, and 13 bases lay in between.

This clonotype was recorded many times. CDR3 region: CASSLSIGSPYEQYF. CDR3 nucleotide sequence: TGTGCCAGCAGTTTATCGATCGGGAGTCCCTACGAGCAGTACTTC. The chain recombines TRBV28 with TRBJ2-7, with D perhaps matching TRBD2 (6 bases). V was clipped by 1 base and J by 2 bases, with 12 bases between them. The CDR3 runs 15 residues. Germline V lookup: CDR1 MDHEN, CDR2 SYDVKM.

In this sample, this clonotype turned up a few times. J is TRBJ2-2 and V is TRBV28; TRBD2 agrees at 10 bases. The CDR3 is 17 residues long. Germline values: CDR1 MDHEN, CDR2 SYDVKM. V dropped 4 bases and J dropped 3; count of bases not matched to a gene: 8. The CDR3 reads CASSSALAGAHTGELFF. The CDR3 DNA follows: TGTGCCAGCAGTTCCGCCCTAGCGGGAGCTCACACCGGGGAGCTGTTTTTT. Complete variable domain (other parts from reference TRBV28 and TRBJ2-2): DVKVTQSSRYLVKRTGEKVFLECVQDMDHENMFWYRQDPGLGLRLIYFSYDVKMKEKGDIPEGYSVSREKKERFSLILESASTNQTSMYLCASSSALAGAHTGELFFGEGSRLTVL.

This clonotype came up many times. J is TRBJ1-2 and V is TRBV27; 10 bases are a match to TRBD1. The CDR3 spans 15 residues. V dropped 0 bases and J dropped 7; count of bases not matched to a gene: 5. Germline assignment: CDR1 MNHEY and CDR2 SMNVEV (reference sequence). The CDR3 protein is CASSLSFGTGVGYTF. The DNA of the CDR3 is TGTGCCAGCAGTTTATCGTTCGGGACAGGGGTTGGCTACACCTTC.

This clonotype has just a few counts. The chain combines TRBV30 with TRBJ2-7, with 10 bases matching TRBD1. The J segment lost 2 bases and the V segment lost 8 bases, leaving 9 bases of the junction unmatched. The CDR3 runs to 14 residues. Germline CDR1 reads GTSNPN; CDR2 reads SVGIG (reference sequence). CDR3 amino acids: CAGTGDDHPYEQYF. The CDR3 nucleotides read TGTGCCGGGACAGGGGACGACCACCCCTACGAGCAGTACTTC.

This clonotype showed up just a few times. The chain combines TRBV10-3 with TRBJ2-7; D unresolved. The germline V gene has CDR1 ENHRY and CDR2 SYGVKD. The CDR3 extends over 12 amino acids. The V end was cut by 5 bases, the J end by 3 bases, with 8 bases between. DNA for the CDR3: TGTGCCATCAGTTTCCAGAGCTACGAGCAGTACTTC. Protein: CAISFQSYEQYF.

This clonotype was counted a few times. CDR3 coding DNA: TGTGCCACACGATTATTGGCCCTTAACTCCTACGAGCAGTACTTC. Translated, it gives CATRLLALNSYEQYF. The V call is TRBV6-1, the J call TRBJ2-7; D uncertain. The CDR3 has 15 residues. V was trimmed by 10 bases and J by 0 bases, leaving 19 bases between them. The germline V gene encodes CDR1 MNHNS and CDR2 SASEGT.